Following are 24 T cell receptor beta chains from one sample sequenced in a study of patients and donors after allogeneic stem cell transplantation (dated by TCRdb to the early 2020s). To prepare the library, RT-PCR was applied. The listed sequencing device is NextSeq 550. Using fastp trimming at Q25 and MiXCR clonotype assembly, TCRdb reanalyzed the public sequencing data and kept in-frame beta chains. Every distinct CDR3 protein forms one entry, paired with its most common genes and DNA. The sample records 150,000 to 200,000 distinct CDR3 sequences, about 29% of which are singletons. The ten largest make up 2.5% to 3.5% of the sample. Source material: blood, either unsorted or a sorted T cell fraction (not recorded which). These receptors were taken from a human donor who was either an allogeneic HSCT recipient or a stem cell or donor lymphocyte infusion donor (not recorded which). It is not recorded whose cells these are; they may come from a transplant donor.

This clonotype has just a few counts. The chain couples TRBV3-1 to TRBJ1-2, with 7 bases aligning to TRBD1. Germline V lookup: CDR1 LGHDT, CDR2 YNNKEL (reference sequence). CDR3 size: 15 residues. V lost 0 bases to trimming and J lost 4 bases; unmatched junction nucleotides: 5. The CDR3, as DNA: TGTGCCAGCAGCCAAGAAGACAGGGTTCCCTATGGCTACACCTTC. Its translation: CASSQEDRVPYGYTF.

V and J are TRBV27 and TRBJ2-2; tentative D call: TRBD1 (5 bases). Germline V CDR1 and CDR2: MNHEY, SMNVEV (reference sequence). V was shortened by 8 bases and J by 5 bases, with 24 bases between the two germline ends. This CDR3 region has 17 residues. CDR3 region: CASSYLQPQGHTGELFF. Written as DNA, the CDR3 is TGTGCCAGCTCTTATCTCCAGCCCCAGGGTCATACCGGGGAGCTGTTTTTT.

The chain links TRBV27 to TRBJ2-5, with D tentatively TRBD2 (5 bases). This CDR3 comprises 14 residues. Trimming took 3 bases from V and 1 from J, leaving 9 bases between them. Germline V gives CDR1 MNHEY, CDR2 SMNVEV (reference sequence). CDR3 in amino acids: CASSFLGSQETQYF. Written as DNA, the CDR3 is TGTGCCAGCAGTTTTCTGGGGAGCCAAGAGACCCAGTACTTC.

A few counts support this clonotype. This chain connects TRBV10-3 to TRBJ2-7, with TRBD2 matching 8 bases. With 10 bases clipped from V and 0 bases from J, the junction kept 11 bases outside the gene matches. This CDR3 is built from 15 residues. CDR1 is ENHRY and CDR2 is SYGVKD in the germline V gene. CDR3 sequence reads: CATTNLLAASYEQYF. The CDR3 bases are TGTGCCACCACCAACTTACTAGCGGCCTCCTACGAGCAGTACTTC.

V gene TRBV30 combines with J gene TRBJ2-3, with TRBD1 as a possible D gene (5 bases). V was cut by 0 bases and J by 6 bases, with 16 bases left in between. The CDR3 totals 15 residues. Germline CDR1 reads GTSNPN; CDR2 reads SVGIG (reference sequence). The CDR3 sequence is CAWSVGVGPKDTQYF. Here the CDR3 DNA reads TGTGCCTGGAGTGTAGGGGTCGGTCCAAAGGATACGCAGTATTTT.

This clonotype was detected ten times or more. This sequence joins TRBV7-9 and TRBJ1-3; possibly TRBD1 for D (5 bases). The germline V gene encodes CDR1 SEHNR and CDR2 FQNEAQ (reference sequence). The CDR3 is 11 residues long. The ends were cut back, 8 bases at V and 8 bases at J, with 10 bases in the middle. In DNA form, the CDR3 reads TGTGCCAGCGGGACCAAACACACCATATATTTT. It yields the protein CASGTKHTIYF.

This chain connects TRBV5-1 to TRBJ2-2; a weak D match, TRBD2 (5 bases). This CDR3 is 15 amino acids long. Germline lookup yields CDR1 SGHRS and CDR2 YFSETQ. Trimming removed 0 bases from V and 7 bases from J, with 13 bases in between. The CDR3 DNA sequence: TGCGCCAGCAGCTTGGGGCGGACTGCGGGCGGGGAGCTGTTTTTT. Its translation: CASSLGRTAGGELFF.

This clonotype appeared a few times. This chain connects TRBV20-1 to TRBJ1-4; no firm D call. The V gene's germline CDR1 is DFQATT and CDR2 SNEGSKA (reference sequence). Deletions cut 5 bases from V and 8 bases from J, with 6 bases between. The CDR3 loop spans 10 amino acids. This chain's CDR3 is CSAQKEKLFF. Written as DNA, the CDR3 is TGCAGTGCTCAGAAGGAAAAACTGTTTTTT.

This clonotype was found a few times. The chain links TRBV4-3 to TRBJ2-1; the D gene is possibly TRBD1 (6 bases). Trimming removed 3 bases at V and 9 bases at J, with 21 bases between. This CDR3 spans 16 amino acids. The germline V gene encodes CDR1 LGHNA and CDR2 YSLEER. This CDR3 reads CASSQDLGDIFPEQFF. In DNA, the CDR3 is TGCGCCAGCAGCCAGGACTTAGGGGACATATTCCCTGAGCAGTTCTTC.

This clonotype has more than one count but fewer than ten. This CDR3 reads CASSPTGNRQPQHF. The CDR3 nucleotides are TGTGCCAGCAGTCCGACAGGGAACCGTCAGCCCCAGCATTTT. The rearrangement joins TRBV27 to TRBJ1-5; 7 bases map to TRBD1. The CDR3 is made up of 14 amino acids. Germline values: CDR1 MNHEY, CDR2 SMNVEV (reference sequence). The V segment lost 5 bases and the J segment 6 bases; nucleotides outside the gene matches: 7.

The genes are TRBV5-1 and TRBJ2-3; TRBD2 agrees at 12 bases. The germline gives CDR1 SGHRS, CDR2 YFSETQ. CDR3 length: 15 amino acids. J was trimmed by 6 bases and V by 7 bases; bases with no gene match: 9. The CDR3 DNA is TGCGCCAGCGTCCGACTAGCGGGAGAGAGGGATACGCAGTATTTT. Protein: CASVRLAGERDTQYF.

This clonotype appeared a few times. The rearrangement links TRBV20-1 to TRBJ2-1; D is possibly TRBD2 (6 bases). Germline V gives CDR1 DFQATT, CDR2 SNEGSKA (reference sequence). The CDR3 is 14 residues long. V lost 2 bases to trimming and J lost 1 base, with 9 bases between them. CDR3 nucleotide sequence: TGCAGTGCTAGACGCCTAGCGTCCTACAATGAGCAGTTCTTC. It translates to CSARRLASYNEQFF.

The chain recombines TRBV10-3 with TRBJ2-3; TRBD1 matches 7 bases. CDR1 is ENHRY and CDR2 is SYGVKD in the germline V gene. Germline trimming cut 3 bases from V and 6 bases from J; bases unmatched to any gene: 0. The CDR3 contains 12 residues. The CDR3 loop reads CAISDRGDTQYF. CDR3 coding DNA: TGTGCCATCAGTGACAGGGGGGATACGCAGTATTTT.

This clonotype occurred a few times. V and J are TRBV12-3 or TRBV12-4 and TRBJ1-1; D not resolved. V was shortened by 5 bases and J by 3 bases, with 25 bases between the two germline ends. There are 18 residues in the CDR3. Here the CDR3 DNA reads TGTGCCAGCAGTCTAAACTTGCGGGGTCCTTTCCGGGACACTGAAGCTTTCTTT. Encoded protein: CASSLNLRGPFRDTEAFF.

The chain carries TRBV4-2 and TRBJ2-5; the match to TRBD2 covers 14 bases. CDR1 is LGHNA and CDR2 is YNFKEQ in the germline V gene. V gave up 4 bases and J gave up 5 bases; unmatched junction bases: 6. CDR3 length: 16 amino acids. The CDR3 nucleotides read TGTGCCAGCAGCCCGGGACTAGCGGGAGAGGGGGAGACCCAGTACTTC. Encoded protein: CASSPGLAGEGETQYF.

This clonotype was seen a handful of times. The chain combines TRBV7-9 with TRBJ1-4; the D gene is possibly TRBD1 (5 bases). This CDR3 has 15 amino acids. V lost 4 bases, J lost 11 bases, and 20 bases lay in between. CDR1 and CDR2 from the germline V gene are SEHNR and FQNEAQ (reference sequence). Here the CDR3 reads CASSWGGRDLLKLFF. The CDR3 DNA is TGTGCCAGCAGCTGGGGAGGTCGGGACCTGTTGAAACTGTTTTTT.

The V gene is TRBV5-1, the J gene TRBJ2-7, with 7 bases identical to TRBD2. This CDR3 region has 14 residues. Germline V gives CDR1 SGHRS, CDR2 YFSETQ. Trimming at V came to 7 bases and at J to 3 bases, leaving 10 bases not matched to a gene. CDR3 region: CASGVLTSDYEQYF. As DNA, the CDR3 is TGCGCCAGCGGTGTTTTAACTAGCGACTACGAGCAGTACTTC.

The rearrangement joins TRBV5-6 to TRBJ2-7; 10 nucleotides match TRBD1. Germline CDR1 and CDR2: SGHDT and YYEEEE. CDR3 length equals 15 residues. V lost 4 bases and J lost 2; bases outside the gene matches: 6. The CDR3 sequence is CASSGADRGTYEQYF. The CDR3 DNA follows: TGTGCCAGCAGCGGGGCGGACAGGGGGACCTACGAGCAGTACTTC.

The chain is built from TRBV5-1 and TRBJ1-2; 12 bases are shared with TRBD1. The CDR3 runs to 16 residues. The trim removed 5 bases at V and 2 bases at J, leaving 7 bases unmatched. CDR1 is SGHRS, CDR2 YFSETQ, per germline. The CDR3 region is CASRDGTGGVNYGYTF. The CDR3 DNA follows: TGCGCCAGCAGGGACGGGACAGGGGGCGTCAACTATGGCTACACCTTC.

This clonotype was counted once. The V gene is TRBV20-1, the J gene TRBJ2-7, with D possibly being TRBD1 (5 bases). The V end was cut by 0 bases, the J end by 2 bases, with 8 bases between. This CDR3 spans 13 amino acids. CDR1 and CDR2 (germline): DFQATT, SNEGSKA (reference sequence). CDR3 nucleotides: TGCAGTGCTAGAGATTTAGGGGCCTACGAGCAGTACTTC. Encoded protein: CSARDLGAYEQYF.

CDR3 protein: CADGIAGGWAETQYF. Here the CDR3 DNA reads TGTGCCGACGGAATAGCGGGAGGATGGGCAGAGACCCAGTACTTC. This sequence joins TRBV3-1 and TRBJ2-5; 10 bases line up with TRBD2. V lost 11 bases, J lost 4 bases, and 13 bases stayed unmatched. Germline CDR1 LGHDT, CDR2 YNNKEL (reference sequence). This CDR3 is 15 amino acids long.

This chain links TRBV15 with TRBJ2-1; 11 nucleotides align to TRBD2. Germline V gene lookup returns CDR1 LNHNV and CDR2 YYDKDF (reference sequence). V lost 0 bases, J lost 6 bases, and 10 bases stayed unmatched. The CDR3 is 18 amino acids. CDR3 sequence: CATSRESWRLAGINEQFF. The CDR3 DNA reads TGTGCCACCAGCAGAGAGAGCTGGCGACTAGCGGGAATCAATGAGCAGTTCTTC.

The V gene is TRBV7-9, the J gene TRBJ2-3; D possibly corresponds to TRBD1 (6 bases). The CDR3 consists of 17 residues. Germline CDR1 SEHNR, CDR2 FQNEAQ (reference sequence). Trimming cost V 1 base and J 0 bases, with 14 bases left between them. This CDR3 reads CASSLVTDSLSTDTQYF. The CDR3 bases are TGTGCCAGCAGCTTAGTAACGGACAGTCTTAGCACAGATACGCAGTATTTT.

The V gene is TRBV6-6, the J gene TRBJ2-2; weak D call: TRBD2 (6 bases). This CDR3 region has 15 residues. Deletions cut 2 bases from V and 6 bases from J, with 13 bases between. Germline V lookup: CDR1 MNHNY, CDR2 SVGAGI (reference sequence). Written as DNA, the CDR3 is TGTGCCAGCAGTTACCTCACTAGCTTTTCCGGGGAGCTGTTTTTT. Translated, it gives CASSYLTSFSGELFF.